The rows below give T cell receptor beta chains drawn from one sample of a study of T-cell reconstitution after alpha-beta-depleted transplantation in children. Each CDR3 protein gets one entry after TCRdb re-called the PCR reads with MiXCR. The sample has hundreds of thousands of distinct CDR3 sequences, under 20% seen once. The starting material was PBMCs, mostly from graft donor cells, obtained 360 days after TCRalphabeta/CD19-depleted stem cell transplant. Receptors originate from a male patient aged 10 to 17 who had a stem cell transplant for acute lymphoblastic leukemia, so the T cells may come from the graft donor. CDR3s include the opening cysteine and the closing phenylalanine or tryptophan. The D gene is left open where the match is weak. A clone size is listed for some rows: how often the clone was seen (once, few, many), or a class if it is expanded.

J gene	clone size	V gene	D gene	CDR3 protein	CDR3 DNA
TRBJ2-7	NA	TRBV5-1	NA	CASSLVSIHEQYF	TGCGCCAGCAGCTTGGTCAGTATCCACGAGCAGTACTTC
TRBJ2-7	many	TRBV18	TRBD1	CASSLPGTGGNEQYF	TGTGCCAGCTCACTCCCCGGGACAGGGGGCAACGAGCAGTACTTC
TRBJ2-2	few	TRBV5-1	TRBD1	CASSLWTGLNTGELFF	TGCGCCAGCAGCTTGTGGACAGGGCTAAACACCGGGGAGCTGTTTTTT
TRBJ2-1	many	TRBV27	NA	CASTPRIMTRNEQFF	TGTGCCAGCACCCCCCGCATTATGACTAGGAATGAGCAGTTCTTC
TRBJ2-5	few	TRBV12-3/TRBV12-4	NA	CASRDRTPQETQYF	TGTGCCAGCAGAGACCGGACACCCCAAGAGACCCAGTACTTC
TRBJ2-2	few	TRBV14	NA	CASSQGGSRTDYFTGELFF	TGTGCCAGCAGCCAAGGGGGGTCCAGGACAGACTATTTCACCGGGGAGCTGTTTTTT
TRBJ2-1	many	TRBV6-2/TRBV6-3	NA	CASSYSDYSAYNEQFF	TGTGCCAGCAGTTACTCGGACTATAGCGCCTACAATGAGCAGTTCTTC
TRBJ2-7	NA	TRBV6-1	TRBD2	CGAGVYEQYF	TGCGGGGCGGGAGTATACGAGCAGTACTTC
TRBJ1-5	NA	TRBV7-2	NA	CASSFTAGGPQHF	TGTGCCAGCAGCTTCACTGCTGGGGGCCCCCAGCATTTT
TRBJ2-3	few	TRBV4-1	TRBD1	CASSQEYRGLQGTQYF	TGCGCCAGCAGCCAAGAGTACAGGGGGTTGCAAGGTACGCAGTATTTT
TRBJ2-7	NA	TRBV3-1	TRBD2	CAISLGRRTSRGPYEQYF	TGTGCCATCAGTTTAGGACGGAGGACTAGCCGAGGTCCCTACGAGCAGTACTTC
TRBJ2-7	NA	TRBV5-1	NA	CASSRLLGASYEQYF	TGCGCCAGCAGCCGCCTCCTAGGGGCCTCCTACGAGCAGTACTTC
TRBJ2-5	NA	TRBV2	NA	CASRVQGKGETQYF	TGTGCCAGCAGAGTACAGGGAAAGGGTGAGACCCAGTACTTC
TRBJ2-1	many	TRBV10-3	TRBD1	CAISETGTGLYNEQFF	TGTGCCATCAGTGAGACCGGGACAGGCCTTTACAATGAGCAGTTCTTC
TRBJ2-3	many	TRBV21-1	NA	CASNPAGGYTDTQYF	TGTGCCAGCAACCCGGCGGGAGGGTACACAGATACGCAGTATTTT
TRBJ2-3	few	TRBV20-1	TRBD2	CSARGAGTSGTDTQYF	TGCAGTGCTAGGGGGGCCGGGACTAGCGGCACAGATACGCAGTATTTT
TRBJ2-1	NA	TRBV28	NA	CASSSRQGAGNEQFF	TGTGCCAGCAGTTCCAGACAGGGAGCGGGCAATGAGCAGTTCTTC
TRBJ2-1	many	TRBV6-1	NA	CASSRGEGSYNEQFF	TGTGCCAGCAGTCGGGGAGAGGGTTCCTACAATGAGCAGTTCTTC
TRBJ2-7	NA	TRBV7-8	NA	CASSLFPGWTSTSYAEQYF	TGTGCCAGCAGCTTATTTCCCGGCTGGACAAGTACCTCCTACGCGGAGCAGTACTTC
TRBJ1-1	few	TRBV19	NA	CASSWWGTEAFF	TGTGCCAGTAGTTGGTGGGGCACTGAAGCTTTCTTT
TRBJ1-3	few	TRBV4-1	NA	CASSQPASDSGNTIYF	TGCGCCAGCAGCCAACCAGCGAGTGACTCTGGAAACACCATATATTTT
TRBJ2-1	few	TRBV5-1	TRBD2	CASSPSGRRNYNEQFF	TGCGCCAGCAGCCCTAGCGGGAGGCGAAACTACAATGAGCAGTTCTTC
TRBJ2-7	few	TRBV29-1	NA	CSVGGFDRLAHEQYF	TGCAGCGTTGGAGGGTTTGACAGGCTAGCCCACGAGCAGTACTTC
TRBJ2-3	NA	TRBV10-2	TRBD2	CASRPGGEDTQYF	TGCGCCAGCCGACCGGGAGGGGAAGATACGCAGTATTTT
TRBJ2-1	NA	TRBV4-1	NA	CASSHGPVYNEQFF	TGCGCCAGCAGCCACGGACCAGTCTACAATGAGCAGTTCTTC
TRBJ2-7	NA	TRBV6-5	NA	CASSYSTGQGYEQYF	TGTGCCAGCAGTTACTCGACGGGGCAGGGCTACGAGCAGTACTTC
TRBJ2-2	few	TRBV3-1	NA	CASSQGYSGAEELFF	TGTGCCAGCAGCCAAGGGTATAGCGGAGCTGAGGAGCTGTTTTTT
TRBJ2-1	NA	TRBV27	NA	CASSLVEGVSGLFF	TGTGCCAGCAGTTTAGTCGAGGGAGTCTCAGGCCTGTTCTTC
TRBJ2-1	many	TRBV15	TRBD1	CATSSRDRGYNEQFF	TGTGCCACCAGCAGTCGGGACAGGGGATACAATGAGCAGTTCTTC
TRBJ2-1	once	TRBV5-1	NA	CTSSLGDLAPNEQFF	TGCACCAGCAGCTTGGGGGATCTAGCGCCGAATGAGCAGTTCTTC
TRBJ2-7	few	TRBV2	NA	CASSDLQYEQYF	TGTGCCAGCAGTGACCTTCAATACGAGCAGTACTTC
TRBJ1-2	few	TRBV12-3/TRBV12-4	NA	CASSSRYGYTF	TGTGCCAGCAGTTCGCGCTATGGCTACACCTTC
TRBJ2-5	few	TRBV29-1	NA	CSVTRGLQETQYF	TGCAGCGTTACCAGGGGACTGCAAGAGACCCAGTACTTC
TRBJ2-7	NA	TRBV27	TRBD2	CASSFRAASGSLPYEQYF	TGTGCCAGCAGTTTTCGGGCGGCTAGCGGGAGTCTGCCCTACGAGCAGTACTTC
TRBJ2-1	few	TRBV11-2	TRBD2	CASSPPPSSGTRAYNEQFF	TGTGCCAGCAGCCCCCCCCCTTCTTCCGGGACTAGGGCCTACAATGAGCAGTTCTTC
TRBJ2-7	NA	TRBV2	NA	CASSPIAPGFYEQYF	TGTGCCAGCAGCCCCATCGCCCCGGGCTTCTACGAGCAGTACTTC
TRBJ2-2	NA	TRBV7-2	TRBD2	CASSASGRAGGELFF	TGTGCCAGCAGCGCTAGCGGGCGAGCAGGCGGGGAGCTGTTTTTT
TRBJ2-7	few	TRBV5-1	TRBD2	CASSWGTSDQYEQYF	TGCGCCAGCAGCTGGGGGACTAGCGACCAGTACGAGCAGTACTTC
TRBJ2-3	many	TRBV20-1	TRBD2	CSAISREGTDTQYF	TGCAGTGCTATTTCCCGGGAGGGAACAGATACGCAGTATTTT
TRBJ2-1	many	TRBV7-9	TRBD2	CASSSLLAERVNEQFF	TGTGCCAGCAGTTCACTTCTAGCGGAGCGCGTCAATGAGCAGTTCTTC
TRBJ2-2	NA	TRBV20-1	NA	CSASPGGGLPGELFF	TGCAGTGCTAGCCCAGGGGGAGGACTTCCCGGGGAGCTGTTTTTT
TRBJ2-5	NA	TRBV7-9	TRBD2	CASSLLLAVQETQYF	TGTGCCAGCAGCTTACTACTAGCGGTCCAAGAGACCCAGTACTTC
TRBJ2-7	many	TRBV12-3/TRBV12-4	NA	CASSLTKSGRPYEQYF	TGTGCCAGCAGTTTAACAAAGTCGGGGAGGCCCTACGAGCAGTACTTC
TRBJ2-1	few	TRBV5-1	TRBD2	CASSLYLGLPSTLREQFF	TGCGCCAGCAGCTTGTATTTGGGACTACCTTCCACCCTCAGGGAGCAGTTCTTC
TRBJ1-2	NA	TRBV7-9	NA	CASSMRQDYGYTF	TGTGCCAGCAGCATGAGACAGGACTATGGCTACACCTTC
TRBJ1-1	NA	TRBV14	NA	CASSPRVLGGTEAFF	TGTGCCAGCAGTCCTCGGGTGTTGGGGGGCACTGAAGCTTTCTTT
TRBJ1-1	NA	TRBV27	NA	CASKNGGAGPEAFF	TGTGCCAGCAAGAACGGCGGCGCGGGTCCTGAAGCTTTCTTT
TRBJ1-1	NA	TRBV6-1	NA	CASNSWSNTEAFF	TGTGCCAGCAATAGTTGGTCGAACACTGAAGCTTTCTTT
TRBJ2-5	NA	TRBV9	TRBD2	CASSVGRGMGIEETQYF	TGTGCCAGCAGCGTAGGGCGGGGGATGGGGATTGAAGAGACCCAGTACTTC
TRBJ2-5	once	TRBV15	TRBD2	CATSTGDLAGTQETQYF	TGTGCCACCAGCACTGGGGACCTAGCGGGCACTCAAGAGACCCAGTACTTC
TRBJ1-3	NA	TRBV5-1	NA	CASSLDPGAGNTIYF	TGCGCCAGCAGCTTGGATCCCGGAGCTGGAAACACCATATATTTT
TRBJ2-5	NA	TRBV24-1	TRBD2	CATSAGTEREGIRETQYF	TGTGCCACCAGTGCGGGGACAGAGCGGGAGGGCATCCGAGAGACCCAGTACTTC
TRBJ2-7	few	TRBV12-3/TRBV12-4	NA	CASSRDITYEQYF	TGTGCCAGCAGCCGGGACATAACCTACGAGCAGTACTTC
TRBJ2-7	NA	TRBV7-8	NA	CASSLWAGLPGSYEQYF	TGTGCCAGCAGCTTATGGGCGGGATTACCCGGTTCCTACGAGCAGTACTTC
TRBJ2-1	many	TRBV6-2/TRBV6-3	NA	CASSSAVNEQFF	TGTGCCAGCAGTTCGGCCGTCAATGAGCAGTTCTTC
TRBJ1-2	NA	TRBV29-1	TRBD1	CSTVPIGGNGYTF	TGCAGCACCGTCCCGATAGGGGGCAATGGCTACACCTTC